The 29 T cell receptor beta chains reported below all come from one sample, sequenced in a study of T cells in Graves' hyperthyroidism and ophthalmopathy. Template material for amplifying TCR beta CDR3 regions consisted of RNA transcripts. Using the HTBI primer set, a first-round RT-PCR was run on the TCR CDR3. TCRdb passed the multiplex PCR reads through MiXCR, listing each CDR3 protein once. The repertoire holds some 560,000 distinct CDR3 sequences, with about 15% as singletons. Input material: blood. The receptors originated from a woman in her thirties or forties with Graves' hyperthyroidism.

This clonotype was recorded a few times. CDR3 nucleotide sequence: TGCAGCGTTGTCCCTAGCGGGAGTAATGAGCAGTTCTTC. This codes for CSVVPSGSNEQFF. V is TRBV29-1 and J is TRBJ2-1; 10 positions agree with TRBD2. Germline V gene data show CDR1 as SQVTM and CDR2 as ANQGSEA. V gave up 4 bases and J gave up 7 bases; unmatched junction bases: 4. This CDR3 is built from 13 residues.

The chain is built from TRBV7-2 and TRBJ2-7; possible D gene TRBD2, 6 bases. Trimming cost V 7 bases and J 9 bases, with 16 bases left between them. The CDR3 has 12 residues. Germline V gene lookup returns CDR1 SGHTA and CDR2 FQGNSA. DNA of the CDR3: TGTGCCAGCACTTCACCCCCGGGGGTGCAGTACTTC. It specifies CASTSPPGVQYF.

This clonotype was counted many times. The chain links TRBV3-1 to TRBJ1-1; D call uncertain. Germline V lookup: CDR1 LGHDT, CDR2 YNNKEL (reference sequence). Trimming removed 4 bases from V and 4 bases from J, with 16 bases in between. The CDR3 totals 15 residues. The CDR3 protein is CASSPAAEWATEAFF. The CDR3 DNA sequence: TGTGCCAGCAGCCCAGCCGCGGAATGGGCCACTGAAGCTTTCTTT. Variable domain in full (rest from reference TRBV3-1 and TRBJ1-1): DTAVSQTPKYLVTQMGNDKSIKCEQNLGHDTMYWYKQDSKKFLKIMFSYNNKELIINETVPNRFSPKSPDKAHLNLHINSLELGDSAVYFCASSPAAEWATEAFFGQGTRLTVV.

There are many counts of this clonotype. J is TRBJ1-1 and V is TRBV28, with D maybe TRBD1 (6 bases). With 7 bases removed from V and 1 base from J, the gap between germline ends came to 13 bases. The germline CDR1 and CDR2 sequences are MDHEN and SYDVKM. This CDR3 is built from 14 residues. CDR3 sequence (DNA): TGTGCCAGCAAAATCGTGACAGGGAACACTGAAGCTTTCTTT. Its protein product is CASKIVTGNTEAFF.

This clonotype appeared a few times. V usage is TRBV6-1 and J usage is TRBJ2-5; 7 nucleotides align to TRBD2. Trimming cost V 0 bases and J 1 base; bases outside gene matches: 5. The CDR3 is made up of 16 amino acids. Germline CDR1 reads MNHNS; CDR2 reads SASEGT. CDR3 sequence reads: CASSEAPTSSQETQYF. The DNA of the CDR3 is TGTGCCAGCAGTGAAGCGCCGACTAGCAGCCAAGAGACCCAGTACTTC.

There are many counts of this clonotype. The chain carries TRBV2 and TRBJ2-5; 9 nucleotides match TRBD2. Germline CDR1 reads SNHLY; CDR2 reads FYNNEI. CDR3 size: 15 residues. Losses at the gene ends were 6 bases for V and 5 bases for J; bases not matched to a gene: 10. CDR3 in DNA: TGTGCCAGCAGACGGGCAGCGGGAGGTTTTGAGACCCAGTACTTC. It codes for CASRRAAGGFETQYF.

This clonotype was counted a few times. V and J are TRBV3-1 and TRBJ2-1; tentatively, D is TRBD1 or TRBD2 (6 bases each). Germline values: CDR1 LGHDT, CDR2 YNNKEL (reference sequence). CDR3 size: 17 residues. Trimming left V 1 base short and J 8 bases short, with 21 bases between. The chain's CDR3 is CASSQGGARTVGDEQFF. The CDR3 DNA reads TGTGCCAGCAGCCAAGGGGGGGCACGAACAGTGGGCGATGAGCAGTTCTTC.

The sample holds many counts of this clonotype. This sequence joins TRBV7-9 and TRBJ1-6; D gene uncertain. The V end was cut by 8 bases, the J end by 0 bases, with 11 bases between. The CDR3 covers 15 residues. Per germline, CDR1 SEHNR and CDR2 FQNEAQ (reference sequence). CDR3 nucleotides: TGTGCCAGCGGAGTGGCAAGCTCCTATAATTCACCCCTCCACTTT. Translation: CASGVASSYNSPLHF.

This chain uses TRBV6-1 with TRBJ2-1; D gene uncertain. This CDR3 spans 10 amino acids. Germline CDR1 MNHNS, CDR2 SASEGT. V gave up 8 bases and J gave up 9 bases, with 8 bases separating them. The DNA of the CDR3 is TGTGCCAGCGGTCGGCCTGAGCAGTTCTTC. This translates into CASGRPEQFF.

This clonotype was seen at least ten times. The genes are TRBV2 and TRBJ2-1; D unclear. The germline V gene encodes CDR1 SNHLY and CDR2 FYNNEI. This CDR3 region has 12 residues. Trimming shortened V by 6 bases and J by 5 bases, and 8 bases separated the two germline ends. The CDR3 nucleotides read TGTGCCAGCAGAGCCCTTCACAATGAGCAGTTCTTC. Its protein product is CASRALHNEQFF.

This clonotype was seen many times. This chain connects TRBV16 to TRBJ1-1; TRBD1 matches 7 bases. V was clipped by 1 base and J by 8 bases; unmatched bases: 4. Germline-derived CDR1 and CDR2 are KGHSY and FQNENV. The CDR3 is 13 amino acids. CDR3: CASSQLQGTEAFF. As DNA, the CDR3 is TGTGCCAGCAGCCAATTACAGGGGACCGAAGCTTTCTTT.

This clonotype was picked up many times. This chain uses TRBV29-1 with TRBJ1-5; weak D call: TRBD1 (6 bases). The germline gives CDR1 SQVTM, CDR2 ANQGSEA. The CDR3 contains 14 residues. Trimming shortened V by 4 bases and J by 4 bases, and 14 bases separated the two germline ends. CDR3 sequence (DNA): TGCAGCGTTGTTACGGGGGCCGTGAATCAGCCCCAGCATTTT. Amino acids: CSVVTGAVNQPQHF.

This clonotype was picked up many times. The chain employs TRBV12-3 or TRBV12-4 and TRBJ1-2; 8 bases are a match to TRBD1. The CDR3 runs to 11 residues. The V gene end was trimmed by 6 bases and the J gene end by 10 bases; junction bases not matched to a gene: 4. The CDR3 here is CASRRQGNYTF. In DNA, the CDR3 is TGTGCCAGCAGGAGACAGGGGAACTACACCTTC.

V is TRBV6-1 and J is TRBJ2-2; no reliable D call. CDR1 and CDR2 from the germline V gene are MNHNS and SASEGT. V was pared by 6 bases and J by 5 bases, with 13 bases between. CDR3 length equals 14 residues. The CDR3 is CASRGSLGTGELFF. The CDR3 region has the DNA TGTGCCAGCAGAGGCTCCCTAGGGACCGGGGAGCTGTTTTTT.

This clonotype was recorded many times. The genes are TRBV6-1 and TRBJ2-7; D remains unclear. V was pared by 6 bases and J by 4 bases, with 22 bases between. CDR1 is MNHNS, CDR2 SASEGT, per germline. CDR3 length: 16 residues. CDR3 DNA: TGTGCCAGCAGATTAACCCGGGCCCCCTCCGGATACGAGCAGTACTTC. It translates to CASRLTRAPSGYEQYF.

In its sample, this clonotype was seen many times. J is TRBJ2-7 and V is TRBV7-8, with 9 bases aligning to TRBD1. With 5 bases clipped from V and 5 bases from J, the junction kept 7 bases outside the gene matches. The germline gives CDR1 SGHVS, CDR2 FQNEAQ. There are 14 residues in the CDR3. CDR3 bases: TGTGCCAGCAGCCACCGGGACAGGGCCCACGAGCAGTACTTC. Residues: CASSHRDRAHEQYF.

This clonotype was seen many times. The chain recombines TRBV24-1 with TRBJ1-5; no reliable D call. This CDR3 region has 12 residues. The V end lost 1 base, the J end lost 5 bases, and 2 bases lay between the germline ends. The germline CDR1 and CDR2 sequences are KGHDR and SFDVKD. The CDR3 coding sequence is TGTGCCACCAGTGATTTTGATCAGCCCCAGCATTTT. Encoded protein: CATSDFDQPQHF.

The sample holds many counts of this clonotype. This rearrangement joins TRBV2 to TRBJ2-7; D gene unclear. CDR1 and CDR2 (germline): SNHLY, FYNNEI. With 10 bases removed from V and 0 bases from J, the gap between germline ends came to 10 bases. The CDR3 spans 12 residues. CDR3 in amino acids: CATLVSSYEQYF. CDR3 DNA: TGTGCCACCCTGGTCTCCTCCTACGAGCAGTACTTC. Full variable domain (missing parts from reference TRBV2 and TRBJ2-7): EPEVTQTPSHQVTQMGQEVILRCVPISNHLYFYWYRQILGQKVEFLVSFYNNEISEKSEIFDDQFSVERPDGSNFTLKIRSTKLEDSAMYFCATLVSSYEQYFGPGTRLTVT.

The chain joins TRBV6-2 or TRBV6-3 to TRBJ2-5, with D unresolved. Germline CDR1 and CDR2: MNHEY and SVGEGT. Trimming shortened V by 6 bases and J by 3 bases, and 11 bases separated the two germline ends. The CDR3 length is 13 residues. CDR3 bases: TGTGCCAGCAGCCCCGGACCTAAAGAGACCCAGTACTTC. Translated: CASSPGPKETQYF.

The chain links TRBV28 to TRBJ2-3; 9 positions agree with TRBD1. CDR3 size: 16 residues. The V and J ends lost 5 bases and 3 bases, in that order; junction bases with no gene match: 9. Germline CDR1 and CDR2: MDHEN and SYDVKM. The CDR3 protein is CASSTTGTGLTDTQYF. The CDR3 DNA sequence: TGTGCCAGCAGTACAACCGGGACAGGGTTGACAGATACGCAGTATTTT.

This clonotype was observed at least ten times. V usage is TRBV7-2 and J usage is TRBJ2-1; D gene uncertain. Trimming took 1 base from V and 0 from J, leaving 7 bases between them. This CDR3 is built from 15 residues. Germline CDR1 is SGHTA and CDR2 is FQGNSA. The CDR3 DNA is TGTGCCAGCAGCTTAGAAGTATTCTCCTACAATGAGCAGTTCTTC. The encoded protein is CASSLEVFSYNEQFF.

The table lists this clonotype with many counts. The chain carries TRBV28 and TRBJ2-7, with D maybe TRBD2 (9 bases). The CDR3 is made up of 15 amino acids. Germline V lookup: CDR1 MDHEN, CDR2 SYDVKM. Deletions cut 5 bases from V and 6 bases from J, with 20 bases between. The CDR3 here is CASSILLAGQVEQYF. Here the CDR3 DNA reads TGTGCCAGCAGTATACTCCTAGCGGGACAGGTCGAGCAGTACTTC.

This clonotype has at least ten counts. The chain carries TRBV3-1 and TRBJ2-1; possible D gene TRBD2, 6 bases. Germline CDR1 LGHDT, CDR2 YNNKEL (reference sequence). V was trimmed by 7 bases and J by 4 bases, leaving 11 bases between them. The CDR3 runs 13 residues. CDR3 protein: CASTYGTYNEQFF. The CDR3 coding sequence is TGTGCCAGCACCTATGGGACTTACAATGAGCAGTTCTTC.

This clonotype was counted many times. The chain combines TRBV28 with TRBJ2-7; TRBD1 aligns across 11 bases. V trimming: 4 bases; J trimming: 4 bases; junction bases outside the gene matches: 6. The germline CDR1 and CDR2 sequences are MDHEN and SYDVKM. This CDR3 spans 15 amino acids. The CDR3 region has the DNA TGTGCCAGCAGTTCTGGGACAGGGGGAACGTACGAGCAGTACTTC. Translating it yields CASSSGTGGTYEQYF. The full variable domain, rest sourced from reference TRBV28 and TRBJ2-7, is DVKVTQSSRYLVKRTGEKVFLECVQDMDHENMFWYRQDPGLGLRLIYFSYDVKMKEKGDIPEGYSVSREKKERFSLILESASTNQTSMYLCASSSGTGGTYEQYFGPGTRLTVT.

This clonotype was observed many times. The chain carries TRBV6-1 and TRBJ2-7; perhaps TRBD2 as D (5 bases). The V gene lost 6 bases and the J gene lost 6 bases, with 21 bases spanning the gap. Germline V CDR1 and CDR2: MNHNS, SASEGT. The CDR3 sequence is 15 residues long. As DNA, the CDR3 is TGTGCCAGCAGCGATAGCGCCATACCGGGCGGCGAGCAGTACTTC. Translated: CASSDSAIPGGEQYF.

This clonotype was seen ten or more times. The V gene is TRBV11-3, the J gene TRBJ2-1; 8 nucleotides align to TRBD2. Germline V gene sequence: CDR1 SGHNT, CDR2 YENEEA. The V and J ends lost 2 bases and 2 bases, in that order; junction bases with no gene match: 2. This CDR3 comprises 15 residues. The CDR3 bases are TGTGCCAGCAGCTTAAGCGGGAGTCCCTACAATGAGCAGTTCTTC. Amino acids: CASSLSGSPYNEQFF.

V is TRBV20-1 and J is TRBJ2-3, with D possibly being TRBD2 (6 bases). Per the germline V gene, CDR1 is DFQATT and CDR2 is SNEGSKA (reference sequence). The CDR3 has 13 amino acids. Trimming pared 3 bases from V and 5 bases from J, leaving 12 bases between. The CDR3 DNA is TGCAGTGCTAGGAGTGGAGCGGGAGATACGCAGTATTTT. The encoded protein is CSARSGAGDTQYF.

The J gene is TRBJ1-6, the V gene TRBV6-1; TRBD1 matches 7 bases. V dropped 4 bases and J dropped 0; count of bases not matched to a gene: 6. In germline, CDR1 is MNHNS, CDR2 SASEGT. CDR3 size: 17 residues. The CDR3 sequence is CASSGEGQSSYNSPLHF. The CDR3 DNA follows: TGTGCCAGCAGTGGGGAGGGACAGAGCTCCTATAATTCACCCCTCCACTTT.

Ten or more counts support this clonotype. The V gene is TRBV29-1, the J gene TRBJ2-1; maybe TRBD2 (6 bases). V was cut by 4 bases and J by 7 bases, with 20 bases left in between. This CDR3 is built from 15 residues. From germline, CDR1 is SQVTM and CDR2 ANQGSEA. CDR3 residues: CSVASTGLLGNEQFF. DNA for the CDR3: TGCAGCGTTGCGAGCACGGGACTGCTGGGGAATGAGCAGTTCTTC.